This is a list of T cell receptor beta chains from one sample in a study of blood T cell repertoires in COVID-19. Some clones are missing from TCRdb's copy, which holds only in-frame ones; the method was immunoSEQ multiplex PCR. The sample contains roughly 140,000 clones, 75% to 85% of which appear only once. Sequencing was carried out using peripheral blood. These receptors originate from a man in his sixties with active or convalescent COVID-19. The CDR3 runs from the conserved cysteine through the conserved F or W. A D gene is named only where the DNA matches it firmly. The size field is filled for only some rows; it gives once, few, many or a size class.

d_gene	abundance	v_gene	j_gene	CDR3nt	CDR3aa
NA	NA	TRBV14	TRBJ2-1	TGTGCCAGCAGTCATTTGACTAGAATCAATGAGCAGTTCTTC	CASSHLTRINEQFF
NA	NA	TRBV5-1	TRBJ1-1	TGCGCCAGCAGCCGGGGGATGGAAACTGAAGCTTTCTTT	CASSRGMETEAFF
NA	NA	TRBV27	TRBJ2-7	TGTGCCAGCAGTTCACGACTAGTGGATGGCGAGCAGTACTTC	CASSSRLVDGEQYF
NA	NA	TRBV14	TRBJ2-2	TGTGCCAGCAGCCTGGCGGGGCAGACATATAGGAGCACCGGGGAGCTGTTTTTT	CASSLAGQTYRSTGELFF
NA	NA	TRBV11-2	TRBJ2-5	TGTGCCAGCAGCTTAGAGGGCTCCCCGACCCAGTACTTC	CASSLEGSPTQYF
TRBD1	few	TRBV6-6	TRBJ2-2	TGTGCCAGCAGTTTCCTACAGGGGACCGGGGAGCTGTTTTTT	CASSFLQGTGELFF
TRBD1	NA	TRBV18	TRBJ2-7	TGTGCCAGCTCACCGGGACAGGGTATAGACGAGCAGTACTTC	CASSPGQGIDEQYF
NA	NA	TRBV25-1	TRBJ1-1	TGTGCCAGCAAAGGTCCGGGTGAGGTTACTGAAGCTTTCTTT	CASKGPGEVTEAFF
TRBD1	once	TRBV11-3	TRBJ2-1	TGTGCCAGCAGCCAACAGGGGGTATCGTTATCCAATGAGCAGTTCTTC	CASSQQGVSLSNEQFF
TRBD2	NA	TRBV30	TRBJ2-2	TGTGCCTGGGATCTAGCGGGAGGGCCGTCCACCGGGGAGCTGTTTTTT	CAWDLAGGPSTGELFF
TRBD2	NA	TRBV7-2	TRBJ2-1	TGTGCCAGCAGCTTACGAGCGGGAGTTCTCTACAATGAGCAGTTCTTC	CASSLRAGVLYNEQFF
TRBD2	NA	TRBV2	TRBJ2-7	TGTGCCAGCAGTCCAACTAGCGGCCCCTCCTACGAGCAGTACTTC	CASSPTSGPSYEQYF
NA	NA	TRBV6-5	TRBJ1-5	TGTGCCAGCAGTCCGGGGGGGGGACATCAGCCCCAGCATTTT	CASSPGGGHQPQHF
NA	NA	TRBV5-1	TRBJ1-1	TGCGCCAGCAGCTTGGGGAGGAACACTGAAGCTTTCTTT	CASSLGRNTEAFF
NA	few	TRBV28	TRBJ1-2	TGTGCCAGCAGGCCCTGGGGGGAGGATGGCTACACCTTC	CASRPWGEDGYTF
TRBD1	few	TRBV11-2	TRBJ2-3	TGTGCCAGCAGCCCGAGGACAGGGACGAGCACAGATACGCAGTATTTT	CASSPRTGTSTDTQYF
NA	NA	TRBV28	TRBJ1-1	TGTGCCAGCAGTTCGACAGGTTTAAGAACTGAAGCTTTCTTT	CASSSTGLRTEAFF
NA	NA	TRBV6-5	TRBJ1-2	TGTGCCAGCAGTTACTCCGCCGCGTCCTATGGCTACACCTTC	CASSYSAASYGYTF
TRBD1	NA	TRBV28	TRBJ1-2	TGTGCCAGCAGGATAACGGCAGGGGGCAGCTATGGCTACACCTTC	CASRITAGGSYGYTF
TRBD1	NA	TRBV5-6	TRBJ1-1	TGTGCCAGCAGCTTACAGGGGGTCAACACTGAAGCTTTCTTT	CASSLQGVNTEAFF
NA	NA	TRBV7-2	TRBJ1-5	TGTGCCAGCAGCCAAGACAGGAGCAATCAGCCCCAGCATTTT	CASSQDRSNQPQHF
TRBD1	NA	TRBV3-1/TRBV3-2	TRBJ1-4	TGTGCCAGCAGCCTGGGACAGGGTGGTAATGAAAAACTGTTTTTT	CASSLGQGGNEKLFF
TRBD2	NA	TRBV9	TRBJ2-1	TGTGCCAGCAGCGGAGGCGGACTAGCCGTTTACAATGAGCAGTTCTTC	CASSGGGLAVYNEQFF
NA	NA	TRBV4-1	TRBJ1-5	TGCGCCAGCAGCCAAGGTCAGGGTAGGGAGGTCCAGCCCCAGCATTTT	CASSQGQGREVQPQHF
NA	few	TRBV12-3/TRBV12-4	TRBJ1-2	TGTGCCAGCAGTTACAGAAACTATGGCTACACCTTC	CASSYRNYGYTF
NA	NA	TRBV11-3	TRBJ2-3	TGTGCCAGCAGCTTAGCCTCGGGAGTAGATACGCAGTATTTT	CASSLASGVDTQYF
NA	once	TRBV25-1	TRBJ1-1	TGTGCCAGCAGTGTGGGGGGGGACACTGAAGCTTTCTTT	CASSVGGDTEAFF
TRBD1	few	TRBV12-3/TRBV12-4	TRBJ1-1	TGTGCCAGCAGTAAGGGACAGATCACTGAAGCTTTCTTT	CASSKGQITEAFF
TRBD1	NA	TRBV7-8	TRBJ2-7	TGTGCCAGCAGCTTAGCAGTAAGGGACAGGGGCCACGAGCAGTACTTC	CASSLAVRDRGHEQYF
NA	NA	TRBV28	TRBJ1-2	TGTGCCAGCAGTTTATCCGCGGGTGGTGTTGGCTACACCTTC	CASSLSAGGVGYTF
NA	NA	TRBV24-1	TRBJ2-5	TGTGCCACCACTCCCCCGCCTCACAGACAGGACCAGTACTTC	CATTPPPHRQDQYF
NA	few	TRBV5-6	TRBJ1-2	TGTGCCAGCAGCTTGATTTCGGAGGGGCTAGGTGGCTACACCTTC	CASSLISEGLGGYTF
TRBD2	NA	TRBV5-6	TRBJ2-7	TGTGCCAGCAGCTTGTTGCGGGGAGGGCCGCAAGAGCAGTACTTC	CASSLLRGGPQEQYF
TRBD1	NA	TRBV6-2/TRBV6-3	TRBJ2-6	TGTGCCAGCAGTTACTCGATACAGGGGGAACGTTATGGGGCCAACGTCCTGACTTTC	CASSYSIQGERYGANVLTF
TRBD1	NA	TRBV11-1	TRBJ1-2	TGTGCCAGCAGCAAGGACAGGGGAGATAACTATGGCTACACCTTC	CASSKDRGDNYGYTF
TRBD2	NA	TRBV4-3	TRBJ2-7	TGCGCCAGCAGCCACGTATCGACTAGCGGGAGTCAATACGAGCAGTACTTC	CASSHVSTSGSQYEQYF
NA	NA	TRBV6-6	TRBJ2-5	TGTGCCAGCAGCCAGGGAGGAGAGACCCAGTACTTC	CASSQGGETQYF
TRBD1	NA	TRBV7-9	TRBJ1-2	TGTGCCAGCAGCTTGACAGGGGTAGACTATGGCTACACCTTC	CASSLTGVDYGYTF
NA	NA	TRBV4-3	TRBJ1-4	TGCGCCAGCAGCCTGACCGAGGGAAAACTGTTTTTT	CASSLTEGKLFF
NA	once	TRBV18	TRBJ2-3	TGTGCCAGCTCGGATGCGGGGTTAGATACGCAGTATTTT	CASSDAGLDTQYF
TRBD2	once	TRBV9	TRBJ2-1	TGTGCCAGCAGCGCCCGCGGGGGGAAAAATGAGCAGTTCTTC	CASSARGGKNEQFF
TRBD2	few	TRBV25-1	TRBJ2-5	TGTGCCACCGAGACTAGCGGGAGGGCAAAAGAGACCCAGTACTTC	CATETSGRAKETQYF
NA	NA	TRBV18	TRBJ2-1	TGTGCCAGCTCACCCGGGTCCGGGGAAAAGGAGCAGTTCTTC	CASSPGSGEKEQFF
NA	NA	TRBV3-1/TRBV3-2	TRBJ1-6	TGTGCCAGCAGCCAAAACACAGGTTCTTCACCCCTCCACTTT	CASSQNTGSSPLHF
TRBD1	NA	TRBV9	TRBJ1-2	TGTGCCAGCAGCGTAGGTAGGCAGGGGGTAGGCTACACCTTC	CASSVGRQGVGYTF
NA	once	TRBV28	TRBJ1-1	TGTGCCAGCAGCTTAAACCAGCGGGTGGCTTTCTTT	CASSLNQRVAFF
TRBD2	NA	TRBV10-2	TRBJ2-3	TGCGCCAGCAGTACCGCGGGGGGAGGGGATACGCAGTATTTT	CASSTAGGGDTQYF
NA	NA	TRBV7-3	TRBJ1-1	TGTGCCAGCAGCTTAAATGGCAGGGGTGTTACTGAAGCTTTCTTT	CASSLNGRGVTEAFF
NA	NA	TRBV28	TRBJ2-7	TGTGCCAGCAGTCCCCCCCCCACCTACGAGCAGTACTTC	CASSPPPTYEQYF
NA	NA	TRBV28	TRBJ1-5	TGTGCCAGCAGTTCCCGCGCGGGATTCCAGCCCCAGCATTTT	CASSSRAGFQPQHF
TRBD1	NA	TRBV15	TRBJ1-5	TGTGCCACCAGCAGGTTGGCAGGGGGCGACCAGCCCCAGCATTTT	CATSRLAGGDQPQHF
TRBD1	NA	TRBV19	TRBJ1-4	TGTGCCAGTAGTAAGCGACAGGGAGAGAATGAAAAACTGTTTTTT	CASSKRQGENEKLFF
NA	NA	TRBV7-2	TRBJ2-5	TGTGCCAGCAGCTTTAGCCGCAAAGAGACCCAGTACTTC	CASSFSRKETQYF
NA	NA	TRBV2	TRBJ1-2	TGTGCCAGCGGGGGGTGGGGTACTAACTATGGCTACACCTTC	CASGGWGTNYGYTF